These 21 T cell receptor beta chains share one sample of origin, sequenced in a study of T cell changes during pregnancy in multiple sclerosis. TCRdb's table, derived via immunoSEQ multiplex PCR, lists solely in-frame clones and lacks some. Here the sample spans 15,000 to 17,000 clones, roughly four fifths being singletons. This specimen consisted of CD8+ T cells from peripheral blood mononuclear cells, obtained after pregnancy. These receptor sequences come from a female donor in good health, enrolled as a control in a pregnancy study.

CDR3 protein: CASSDTSGSGDEQFF. The CDR3 coding sequence is TGTGCCAGCAGTGATACTAGCGGGAGCGGGGATGAGCAGTTCTTC. The rearrangement joins TRBV6-4 to TRBJ2-1; TRBD2 matches 11 bases. CDR1 and CDR2 (germline): MRHNA, SNTAGT. Losses at the gene ends were 3 bases for V and 8 bases for J; bases not matched to a gene: 6. This CDR3 has 15 amino acids.

The V call is TRBV7-9, the J call TRBJ1-2; TRBD1 matches at 7 bases. V lost 4 bases, J lost 5 bases, and 13 bases stayed unmatched. Germline V gene lookup returns CDR1 SEHNR and CDR2 FQNEAQ (reference sequence). The CDR3 has 16 residues. The CDR3 coding sequence is TGTGCCAGCAGCTCAACAGGGGCAAGGGCGGAGTATGGCTACACCTTC. This translates into CASSSTGARAEYGYTF. Together with reference TRBV7-9 and TRBJ1-2, the CDR3 gives the full variable domain: DTGVSQNPRHKITKRGQNVTFRCDPISEHNRLYWYRQTLGQGPEFLTYFQNEAQLEKSRLLSDRFSAERPKGSFSTLEIQRTEQGDSAMYLCASSSTGARAEYGYTFGSGTRLTVV.

The gene calls are TRBV10-3 and TRBJ1-1, with a tentative D call TRBD1 (5 bases). The CDR3 runs 17 residues. Germline V gene lookup returns CDR1 ENHRY and CDR2 SYGVKD. Trimming pared 0 bases from V and 0 bases from J, leaving 14 bases between. The CDR3 coding sequence is TGTGCCATCAGTGAGTCTGCGCGGAGGGGTATGAACACTGAAGCTTTCTTT. It codes for CAISESARRGMNTEAFF.

This clone was seen a handful of times. The rearrangement uses TRBV28 and TRBJ2-7; 8 bases line up with TRBD1. V gave up 1 base and J gave up 3 bases; unmatched junction bases: 2. The CDR3 length is 14 residues. Germline V gives CDR1 MDHEN, CDR2 SYDVKM. CDR3 amino acids: CASSLSGQGYEQYF. CDR3 nucleotides: TGTGCCAGCAGTTTATCCGGACAGGGCTACGAGCAGTACTTC.

This clone came up a few times. This chain links TRBV19 with TRBJ1-2; 10 bases are shared with TRBD1. The CDR3 consists of 14 residues. The V gene's germline CDR1 is LNHDA and CDR2 SQIVND (reference sequence). V lost 9 bases and J lost 6; bases outside the gene matches: 10. DNA for the CDR3: TGTGCCAGCCAAACGAGGGACAGGGGAGATGGCTACACCTTC. It yields the protein CASQTRDRGDGYTF. Full variable domain (rest looked up from reference TRBV19 and TRBJ1-2): DGGITQSPKYLFRKEGQNVTLSCEQNLNHDAMYWYRQDPGQGLRLIYYSQIVNDFQKGDIAEGYSVSREKKESFPLTVTSAQKNPTAFYLCASQTRDRGDGYTFGSGTRLTVV.

This sequence joins TRBV30 and TRBJ2-1; the match to TRBD2 covers 9 bases. The CDR3 has 16 amino acids. V lost 5 bases to trimming and J lost 2 bases; unmatched junction nucleotides: 10. CDR1 and CDR2 from the germline V gene are GTSNPN and SVGIG (reference sequence). In DNA form, the CDR3 reads TGTGCCTGGGCGAAGCGGGCTAGCGGGACCTACAATGAGCAGTTCTTC. This sequence encodes CAWAKRASGTYNEQFF.

The genes are TRBV6-5 and TRBJ2-5; 11 bases line up with TRBD2. The trim removed 4 bases at V and 1 base at J, leaving 5 bases unmatched. The CDR3 has 16 amino acids. Germline V gene lookup returns CDR1 MNHEY and CDR2 SVGAGI. The CDR3 reads CASSFSGTSGQETQYF. CDR3 nucleotides: TGTGCCAGCAGTTTTTCCGGGACTAGCGGCCAAGAGACCCAGTACTTC.

The chain employs TRBV7-2 and TRBJ2-1; 11 bases are a match to TRBD2. V trimming: 5 bases; J trimming: 7 bases; junction bases outside the gene matches: 13. Germline V gene sequence: CDR1 SGHTA, CDR2 FQGNSA. CDR3 length equals 17 residues. In nucleotides, the CDR3 is TGTGCCAGCAGCCCTGAGGGACTAGCGGTGGGACGAAATGAGCAGTTCTTC. This encodes CASSPEGLAVGRNEQFF. The full variable domain, in which reference TRBV7-2 and TRBJ2-1 provide the parts outside the CDR3, is GAGVSQSPSNKVTEKGKDVELRCDPISGHTALYWYRQSLGQGLEFLIYFQGNSAPDKSGLPSDRFSAERTGGSVSTLTIQRTQQEDSAVYLCASSPEGLAVGRNEQFFGPGTRLTVL.

This CDR3 is CASRGRWDRGLYGYTF. CDR3 bases: TGCGCCAGCAGAGGGAGGTGGGACAGGGGGCTGTATGGCTACACCTTC. The V and J genes are TRBV4-1 and TRBJ1-2; the match to TRBD1 covers 12 bases. V lost 6 bases to trimming and J lost 5 bases; unmatched junction nucleotides: 10. The length of the CDR3 is 16 residues. Germline CDR1 is MGHRA and CDR2 is YSYEKL.

The chain combines TRBV6-4 with TRBJ2-1; 10 bases line up with TRBD2. Unmatched junction bases numbered 8, after V lost 4 bases and J lost 8 bases. This CDR3 has 15 amino acids. CDR1 is MRHNA and CDR2 is SNTAGT in the germline V gene. The CDR3 bases are TGTGCCAGCAGTGGGACTAGCGGCAGTCAGGATGAGCAGTTCTTC. It translates to CASSGTSGSQDEQFF.

The chain employs TRBV9 and TRBJ2-1; TRBD2 aligns across 9 bases. The trim removed 1 base at V and 6 bases at J, leaving 11 bases unmatched. Germline-derived CDR1 and CDR2 are SGDLS and YYNGEE. CDR3 size: 17 residues. CDR3 loop: CASSVSPLAGVGNEQFF. The CDR3 coding sequence is TGTGCCAGCAGCGTATCCCCCTTAGCGGGAGTGGGCAATGAGCAGTTCTTC.

This chain joins TRBV27 and TRBJ2-7; 9 bases align to TRBD2. There are 15 residues in the CDR3. V shed 2 bases and J 6 bases; nucleotides not matched to a gene: 8. Germline CDR1 MNHEY, CDR2 SMNVEV (reference sequence). The CDR3: CASSLGGGAYGEQYF. CDR3 DNA sequence: TGTGCCAGCAGTTTAGGCGGGGGGGCCTATGGCGAGCAGTACTTC.

CDR3 coding DNA: TGCGCCAGCAGTCAATCAGGGACAGAAAACCACTACGAGCAGTACTTC. This sequence encodes CASSQSGTENHYEQYF. The chain is built from TRBV23-1 and TRBJ2-7, with 7 bases identical to TRBD1. TRBV23-1 is recorded as an ORF, its role being uncertain. The CDR3 runs 16 residues. V was pared by 0 bases and J by 3 bases, with 8 bases of the junction left unmatched.

This clone was observed a handful of times. The chain recombines TRBV6-1 with TRBJ1-1, with D maybe TRBD1 (5 bases). V lost 1 base, J lost 3 bases, and 15 bases lay in between. Germline loops: CDR1 MNHNS, CDR2 SASEGT. The CDR3 extends over 16 amino acids. The CDR3 nucleotides read TGTGCCAGCAGTGAAGTAGAAGGGACTGGGGACACTGAAGCTTTCTTT. Translated: CASSEVEGTGDTEAFF.

The rearrangement links TRBV4-1 to TRBJ2-7; D is possibly TRBD1 (6 bases). CDR3 size: 15 residues. Germline CDR1 and CDR2: MGHRA and YSYEKL. V lost 1 base to trimming and J lost 1 base, with 11 bases between them. CDR3 DNA: TGCGCCAGCAGCCAAGGATTAGGACAGTCCTACGAGCAGTACTTC. Encoded protein: CASSQGLGQSYEQYF.

The J gene is TRBJ1-2, the V gene TRBV7-2; the match to TRBD1 covers 8 bases. The CDR3 totals 15 residues. Germline CDR1 reads SGHTA; CDR2 reads FQGNSA. V shed 4 bases, J shed 6 bases, and the junction held 10 bases outside the gene matches. In DNA, the CDR3 is TGTGCCAGCAGCTACCCCCCCGACAGGGGTAATGGCTACACCTTC. Translating gives CASSYPPDRGNGYTF.

V and J are TRBV9 and TRBJ1-1, with 11 bases that match TRBD1. Looked up from germline, CDR1 is SGDLS and CDR2 is YYNGEE. The CDR3 runs to 16 residues. Trimming took 3 bases from V and 0 from J; bases not matched to a gene: 4. The DNA of the CDR3 is TGTGCCAGCAGCGCAGGGACAGGGGGGATGAACACTGAAGCTTTCTTT. Translated, it gives CASSAGTGGMNTEAFF.

The chain joins TRBV6-5 to TRBJ2-7, with 7 bases matching TRBD1. Unmatched junction bases numbered 11, after V lost 6 bases and J lost 3 bases. This CDR3 has 15 residues. The germline V gene has CDR1 MNHEY and CDR2 SVGAGI. DNA of the CDR3: TGTGCCAGCAGCTCACAACAGGGGCCGGTCTACGAGCAGTACTTC. Residues: CASSSQQGPVYEQYF.

The rearrangement links TRBV9 to TRBJ2-3; tentatively, D is TRBD2 (6 bases). Trimming stripped 2 bases from V and 6 bases from J, with 16 bases between. The CDR3 covers 15 residues. The germline V gene encodes CDR1 SGDLS and CDR2 YYNGEE. CDR3 sequence: CASSVREQMADTQYF. The CDR3 bases are TGTGCCAGCAGCGTCCGGGAGCAAATGGCGGATACGCAGTATTTT.

About this clone itself: One junction end disagrees with the germline gene, perhaps due to a read error. This chain links TRBV9 with TRBJ2-7; 9 bases align to TRBD2. The V gene's germline CDR1 is SGDLS and CDR2 YYNGEE. CDR3 length: 15 amino acids. The CDR3 DNA reads as TGTGCCAGCAGCGCCGCGGGCGGGAGGGCCTATGAGCAGTACTTC. Amino acid sequence: CASSAAGGRAYEQYF.

The table lists this clone with a count of one. V and J are TRBV30 and TRBJ2-3; maybe TRBD2 (5 bases). The germline gives CDR1 GTSNPN, CDR2 SVGIG (reference sequence). V lost 2 bases, J lost 2 bases, and 8 bases lay in between. The CDR3 runs 13 residues. The CDR3 nucleotides are TGTGCCTGGAGTCTCCTAGCCACAGATACGCAGTATTTT. Translated, it gives CAWSLLATDTQYF.